Listed here are 27 T cell receptor beta chains from one sample, sequenced in a study of CD8 T cells in ankylosing spondylitis. TCRdb passed the 5' RACE reads through MiXCR, listing each CDR3 protein once. The repertoire has about 240,000 distinct CDR3 sequences, about 10% of them found once; the top ten carry around 6.5%. The specimen sequenced was blood, either unsorted or a sorted T cell fraction (not recorded which). The receptor set was obtained from a male donor with ankylosing spondylitis or in good health (not recorded which).

This clonotype was recorded many times. The CDR3 bases are TGTGCCACCAGCAGGGACACCTACAATGAGCAGTTCTTC. Amino acids: CATSRDTYNEQFF. J is TRBJ2-1 and V is TRBV15; tentatively, D is TRBD1 (5 bases). This CDR3 comprises 13 residues. CDR1 is LNHNV and CDR2 is YYDKDF in the germline V gene (reference sequence). Trimming stripped 3 bases from V and 2 bases from J, with 5 bases between.

CDR3 coding DNA: TGTGCCAGCAGTTTTGTGGCAGATCAAGAGACCCAGTACTTC. As protein: CASSFVADQETQYF. The rearrangement uses TRBV12-3 or TRBV12-4 and TRBJ2-5; D gene ambiguous. V dropped 3 bases and J dropped 2 bases, with 10 bases sitting between them. The CDR3 is 14 residues long.

V and J are TRBV20-1 and TRBJ2-7; 7 nucleotides line up with TRBD2. The CDR3 runs to 13 residues. Trimming removed 8 bases from V and 2 bases from J; junction bases left unmatched: 9. Germline CDR1 and CDR2: DFQATT and SNEGSKA (reference sequence). The CDR3 sequence is CSSFGGGTYEQYF. The CDR3 nucleotides are TGCAGTAGCTTTGGGGGGGGGACCTACGAGCAGTACTTC.

This clonotype was recorded many times. The chain combines TRBV5-1 with TRBJ2-2, with 10 nucleotides matching TRBD1. Germline V gene sequence: CDR1 SGHRS, CDR2 YFSETQ. There are 15 residues in the CDR3. The J segment lost 3 bases and the V segment lost 4 bases, leaving 3 bases of the junction unmatched. CDR3 nucleotide sequence: TGCGCCAGCAGCGACGGGACAGGGGACACCGGGGAGCTGTTTTTT. Translating it yields CASSDGTGDTGELFF.

This clonotype appeared once. V is TRBV6-5 and J is TRBJ1-6, with 8 nucleotides matching TRBD1. CDR1 and CDR2 (germline): MNHEY, SVGAGI. The trim removed 1 base at V and 0 bases at J, leaving 2 bases unmatched. The CDR3 is 17 amino acids. In DNA form, the CDR3 reads TGTGCCAGCAGTTACTGGACAGGGAGCTCCTATAATTCACCCCTCCACTTT. Amino acid sequence: CASSYWTGSSYNSPLHF.

This clonotype was seen at least ten times. The chain joins TRBV29-1 to TRBJ2-1; the match to TRBD1 covers 10 bases. This CDR3 has 14 amino acids. Germline V gives CDR1 SQVTM, CDR2 ANQGSEA. V shed 6 bases and J 2 bases; nucleotides not matched to a gene: 4. The CDR3 spells CSVTGTGAYNEQFF. CDR3 DNA: TGCAGCGTGACCGGGACAGGGGCCTACAATGAGCAGTTCTTC.

This clonotype has just a few counts. The chain employs TRBV3-1 and TRBJ2-4, with D perhaps matching TRBD2 (6 bases). The CDR3 consists of 16 residues. Trimming took 3 bases from V and 6 from J, leaving 18 bases between them. Germline lookup yields CDR1 LGHDT and CDR2 YNNKEL (reference sequence). The CDR3 DNA reads TGTGCCAGCAGCCAGGAGGAGGGCCACCCGGGAAACATTCAGTACTTC. Its protein is CASSQEEGHPGNIQYF.

As for this clonotype: A much more abundant neighbour one base away suggests this may be a read error. This chain joins TRBV29-1 and TRBJ2-5; unclear D gene. This CDR3 contains 11 residues. Germline V gene data show CDR1 as SQVTM and CDR2 as ANQGSEA. In DNA, the CDR3 is TGCAGCGCTGGCCTAGTCGAGAGCCAGTACTTC. Its translation: CSAGLVESQYF.

V gene TRBV27 combines with J gene TRBJ1-6; 7 nucleotides align to TRBD1. Germline V lookup: CDR1 MNHEY, CDR2 SMNVEV (reference sequence). The CDR3 spans 12 residues. V lost 6 bases to trimming and J lost 7 bases; unmatched junction nucleotides: 0. The CDR3 loop is CASRTGNSPLHF. CDR3 DNA: TGTGCCAGCAGGACAGGGAATTCACCCCTCCACTTT.

Only a few counts were recorded for this clonotype. The CDR3: CASSLVRAPFMNTEAFF. Here the CDR3 DNA reads TGTGCCAGCAGCTTAGTTAGGGCGCCCTTCATGAACACTGAAGCTTTCTTT. The chain carries TRBV7-2 and TRBJ1-1; no clear D. Germline V gene sequence: CDR1 SGHTA, CDR2 FQGNSA. This CDR3 has 17 residues. Trimming took off 1 base at V and 0 bases at J, with 15 bases between the two ends.

This clonotype was seen only a few times. This sequence joins TRBV24-1 and TRBJ2-6, with 9 bases lining up with TRBD1. Germline V gene lookup returns CDR1 KGHDR and CDR2 SFDVKD. This CDR3 has 20 amino acids. V shed 0 bases and J 0 bases; nucleotides not matched to a gene: 8. In DNA form, the CDR3 reads TGTGCCACCAGTGATTTGACCGGGACAGGGCCTATCTCTGGGGCCAACGTCCTGACTTTC. Translation: CATSDLTGTGPISGANVLTF.

This rearrangement joins TRBV10-3 to TRBJ2-2, with 9 bases identical to TRBD2. V dropped 11 bases and J dropped 4; count of bases not matched to a gene: 14. The CDR3 spans 16 residues. Germline V gene lookup returns CDR1 ENHRY and CDR2 SYGVKD. The CDR3 DNA sequence: TGTGCCGTCGGGACTAGCCGGGGGGGCGGCACCGGGGAGCTGTTTTTT. This sequence encodes CAVGTSRGGGTGELFF.

V usage is TRBV7-2 and J usage is TRBJ2-1, with TRBD2 identical over 9 bases. Germline values: CDR1 SGHTA, CDR2 FQGNSA. This CDR3 is 17 amino acids long. V gave up 5 bases and J gave up 7 bases; unmatched junction bases: 15. The CDR3 DNA reads TGTGCCAGCAGCCAAAGAGTCTATAGCGGGAGTTTGAATGAGCAGTTCTTC. Its translation: CASSQRVYSGSLNEQFF.

The sample holds many counts of this clonotype. The chain couples TRBV12-3 or TRBV12-4 to TRBJ2-7; TRBD2 might be the D (5 bases). Trimming removed 6 bases from V and 6 bases from J, with 21 bases in between. The CDR3 is made up of 15 amino acids. This chain's CDR3 is CASSPSLGPPREQYF. The CDR3 DNA sequence: TGTGCCAGCAGCCCTAGCCTCGGGCCCCCTCGCGAGCAGTACTTC.

The chain recombines TRBV2 with TRBJ1-1; D remains unclear. Trimming stripped 2 bases from V and 0 bases from J, with 13 bases between. The CDR3 is made up of 16 amino acids. The germline gives CDR1 SNHLY, CDR2 FYNNEI. The CDR3 protein is CASSELAPALNTEAFF. The CDR3 nucleotides are TGTGCCAGCAGTGAATTGGCCCCTGCCCTGAACACTGAAGCTTTCTTT.

This clonotype was counted many times. The CDR3: CASSLDARGSSYEQYF. CDR3 nucleotide sequence: TGTGCCAGCAGCTTGGACGCCCGCGGTTCTTCCTACGAGCAGTACTTC. The chain couples TRBV5-4 to TRBJ2-7, with D unclear. The germline V gene encodes CDR1 SGHNT and CDR2 YYREEE (reference sequence). The V gene lost 0 bases and the J gene lost 1 base, with 14 bases spanning the gap. This CDR3 region has 16 residues.

This clonotype was found many times. The rearrangement joins TRBV5-1 to TRBJ2-3; the match to TRBD2 covers 7 bases. This CDR3 spans 15 amino acids. The germline V gene has CDR1 SGHRS and CDR2 YFSETQ. Trimming took 2 bases from V and 5 from J; bases not matched to a gene: 8. CDR3 sequence (DNA): TGCGCCAGCAGCTTTTCACGGGGGGTTTTAGATACGCAGTATTTT. The encoded protein is CASSFSRGVLDTQYF.

This clonotype was detected many times. V and J are TRBV5-1 and TRBJ2-2; perhaps TRBD2 as D (6 bases). V was trimmed by 1 base and J by 4 bases, leaving 11 bases between them. Germline-derived CDR1 and CDR2 are SGHRS and YFSETQ. The CDR3 length is 15 residues. Here the CDR3 DNA reads TGCGCCAGCAGCTTGTCGGGGAGGTCCACCGGGGAGCTGTTTTTT. The encoded protein is CASSLSGRSTGELFF.

This clonotype was counted a few times. J is TRBJ2-1 and V is TRBV6-5; 9 nucleotides match TRBD1. The V and J ends lost 4 bases and 2 bases, in that order; junction bases with no gene match: 3. The CDR3 has 15 amino acids. Germline-derived CDR1 and CDR2 are MNHEY and SVGAGI. The CDR3: CASSSGTGTYNEQFF. CDR3 nucleotides: TGTGCCAGCAGTTCCGGGACAGGGACCTACAATGAGCAGTTCTTC.

V is TRBV18 and J is TRBJ2-1, with 9 bases matching TRBD2. Germline V lookup: CDR1 KGHSH, CDR2 LQKENI. The CDR3 consists of 17 residues. The trim removed 3 bases at V and 6 bases at J, leaving 12 bases unmatched. The CDR3, as DNA: TGTGCCAGCTCACCTTCGAGTACCGGGACTAGCCGCAATGAGCAGTTCTTC. As protein: CASSPSSTGTSRNEQFF.

This clonotype showed up many times. The chain employs TRBV28 and TRBJ2-2; TRBD1 matches at 7 bases. J was trimmed by 4 bases and V by 5 bases; bases with no gene match: 4. The CDR3 is 14 amino acids. Germline values: CDR1 MDHEN, CDR2 SYDVKM. The CDR3 loop is CASSRQGGTGELFF. The CDR3 region has the DNA TGTGCCAGCAGTCGACAGGGCGGCACCGGGGAGCTGTTTTTT.

The chain combines TRBV7-9 with TRBJ2-1; a weak D match, TRBD2 (6 bases). The germline CDR1 and CDR2 sequences are SEHNR and FQNEAQ (reference sequence). This CDR3 has 15 residues. Trimming removed 3 bases from V and 7 bases from J, with 16 bases in between. In DNA, the CDR3 is TGTGCCAGCAGCTTGGCAGGATCTGGGGGGAATGAGCAGTTCTTC. It specifies CASSLAGSGGNEQFF.

This clonotype was counted ten times or more. The chain uses TRBV20-1 and TRBJ2-1, with D possibly TRBD2 on 6 matching bases. Deletions cut 5 bases from V and 4 bases from J, with 15 bases between. Germline V lookup: CDR1 DFQATT, CDR2 SNEGSKA (reference sequence). This CDR3 is built from 14 residues. The CDR3: CSAPNRGGYNEQFF. DNA for the CDR3: TGCAGTGCTCCTAACCGTGGGGGGTACAATGAGCAGTTCTTC.

This clonotype was found many times. The gene calls are TRBV12-3 or TRBV12-4 and TRBJ2-7; TRBD1 aligns across 10 bases. The CDR3 covers 14 residues. V shed 6 bases, J shed 5 bases, and the junction held 7 bases outside the gene matches. CDR3 loop: CASRRQGAPHEQYF. The CDR3 DNA sequence: TGTGCCAGCAGAAGACAGGGGGCGCCCCACGAGCAGTACTTC.

As for this clonotype: This may come from a read error, since a much larger clone is one base off. The rearrangement joins TRBV15 to TRBJ2-2, with D perhaps matching TRBD1 (6 bases). The CDR3 is 14 residues long. Germline-derived CDR1 and CDR2 are LNHNV and YYDKDF (reference sequence). V was shortened by 9 bases and J by 1 base, with 12 bases between the two germline ends. DNA of the CDR3: TGTGCCACGAAGGACAGCATGAACACCGGGGAGCTGTTTTTT. It codes for CATKDSMNTGELFF.

This clonotype has a handful of counts. The chain links TRBV5-1 to TRBJ1-2, with D unclear. This CDR3 is 15 amino acids long. Trimming left V 5 bases short and J 0 bases short, with 14 bases between. Germline CDR1 and CDR2: SGHRS and YFSETQ. CDR3: CASRLDQTSNYGYTF. DNA for the CDR3: TGCGCCAGCAGGTTAGACCAAACCTCTAACTATGGCTACACCTTC.

This clonotype was seen ten or more times. The J gene is TRBJ1-3, the V gene TRBV12-3 or TRBV12-4; D possibly corresponds to TRBD1 (5 bases). V lost 11 bases to trimming and J lost 0 bases, with 11 bases between them. This CDR3 has 13 residues. CDR3 sequence (DNA): TGTGCCGACAGACAGAGCTCTGGAAACACCATATATTTT. Translation gives CADRQSSGNTIYF.